This T cell receptor (beta chain) was sequenced for a study of T cell changes during pregnancy in multiple sclerosis (dated by TCRdb to between 2017 and 2020). For the study in its entirety: Changes in the T cell repertoire over the course of pregnancy were examined in this study in women with multiple sclerosis.

The cysteine opens and the phenylalanine closes a CDR3 of 13 amino acids. Only CDR3 DNA remains: 39 bases, in frame from the first base. Germline trimming amounts to 6 bases on V and 3 bases on J, with 4 as the count of junction bases outside the gene matches. In the germline V gene, CDR1 corresponds to SGDLS and CDR2 to YYNGEE. The library was obtained by the immunoSEQ multiplex PCR assay. TCRdb's version of the immuneACCESS table is confined to in-frame rearrangements and falls short of the full clone set. An unresolved V gene accounts for under half of the shortfall where checked; the remainder is of unknown origin. Across this sample there are about 55,000 clones, with 94% seen only once. Less than 4% of the sample lies in the top ten. On this clone itself: The specificity of this receptor is unknown. One base away there is no much larger clone; base qualities are not given.

The chain is made from TRBV9 and TRBJ2-5, and 8 junctional nucleotides match TRBD2. The starting material was CD8+ T cells from peripheral blood mononuclear cells, obtained in the third trimester of pregnancy. The sequence came from a female donor with multiple sclerosis, enrolled in a pregnancy study. The DNA sequence is given as TGTGCCAGCAAAGCGGGAGTAGAAGAGACCCAGTACTTC. The translation is CASKAGVEETQYF.